This passage covers 18 T cell receptor beta chains from one sample sequenced in a study of T-cell memory formation after mild COVID-19. Using its own MiXCR run on the 5' RACE reads, TCRdb lists one record per CDR3 protein. The sample contains about 260,000 distinct CDR3 sequences, around 8% of which appear only once. The sample consisted of PBMCs or a T cell subset sorted from them (not recorded which). These receptor sequences come from a man aged 18 to 35 who had mild COVID-19 (a few samples of this study predate the infection). Cell type and time point are not known.

This clonotype was detected a few times. The chain couples TRBV19 to TRBJ1-2; maybe TRBD1 (6 bases). The CDR3 runs 16 residues. Germline V gene sequence: CDR1 LNHDA, CDR2 SQIVND (reference sequence). Trimming shortened V by 7 bases and J by 2 bases, and 20 bases separated the two germline ends. The CDR3 nucleotides are TGTGCCAGTAACCTCGCCAGGGGTAGAGGGAACTATGGCTACACCTTC. This gives the protein CASNLARGRGNYGYTF.

There are a few counts of this clonotype. This sequence joins TRBV20-1 and TRBJ1-2; TRBD1 aligns across 7 bases. V gave up 6 bases and J gave up 3 bases; unmatched junction bases: 7. Per germline, CDR1 DFQATT and CDR2 SNEGSKA (reference sequence). This CDR3 is 13 amino acids long. The CDR3 reads CSAPNTGDYGYTF. DNA of the CDR3: TGCAGTGCGCCAAATACAGGGGACTATGGCTACACCTTC.

This clonotype was picked up many times. J is TRBJ2-5 and V is TRBV11-2, with TRBD2 matching over 9 bases. The CDR3 totals 15 residues. Trimming removed 5 bases from V and 0 bases from J; junction bases left unmatched: 4. Germline CDR1 reads SGHAT; CDR2 reads FQNNGV. The CDR3 DNA reads as TGTGCCAGCAGCATGGCGGGGGGGTACCAAGAGACCCAGTACTTC. Encoded protein: CASSMAGGYQETQYF.

The chain combines TRBV5-1 with TRBJ2-6; D remains ambiguous. Trimming took off 4 bases at V and 3 bases at J, with 14 bases between the two ends. CDR3 length equals 16 residues. Germline V CDR1 and CDR2: SGHRS, YFSETQ. CDR3 sequence reads: CASSPEDVLGANVLTF. The CDR3 DNA follows: TGCGCCAGCAGCCCCGAGGACGTCCTTGGGGCCAACGTCCTGACTTTC.

In its sample, this clonotype ranks as medium-sized. This chain connects TRBV9 to TRBJ2-1; D is ambiguous. Trimming stripped 3 bases from V and 10 bases from J, with 11 bases between. Looked up from germline, CDR1 is SGDLS and CDR2 is YYNGEE. The CDR3 runs 12 residues. CDR3 in DNA: TGTGCCAGCAGCGGGATGACTTCCGAGCAGTTCTTC. This encodes CASSGMTSEQFF. The variable domain in full, with the rest retrieved from reference TRBV9 and TRBJ2-1, is DSGVTQTPKHLITATGQRVTLRCSPRSGDLSVYWYQQSLDQGLQFLIQYYNGEERAKGNILERFSAQQFPDLHSELNLSSLELGDSALYFCASSGMTSEQFFGPGTRLTVL.

The V call is TRBV5-1, the J call TRBJ1-6, with 8 bases identical to TRBD1. This CDR3 has 15 amino acids. CDR1 is SGHRS, CDR2 YFSETQ, per germline. Trimming cost V 0 bases and J 8 bases; bases outside gene matches: 4. The CDR3 loop is CASSLVGQGDSPLHF. The CDR3 DNA reads as TGCGCCAGCAGCTTGGTCGGACAGGGTGATTCACCCCTCCACTTT.

This clonotype was seen more than once but under ten times. The genes are TRBV5-6 and TRBJ2-7; unclear D gene. This CDR3 has 13 amino acids. V was cut by 4 bases and J by 3 bases, with 11 bases left in between. In germline, CDR1 is SGHDT, CDR2 YYEEEE. CDR3 coding DNA: TGTGCCAGCAGCCGGAGTTCCCACTACGAGCAGTACTTC. Protein product: CASSRSSHYEQYF.

This clonotype came up a few times. The CDR3 loop reads CSAPRHGETQYF. The CDR3 coding sequence is TGCAGTGCTCCCAGACACGGAGAGACCCAGTACTTC. The V and J genes are TRBV20-1 and TRBJ2-5, with no clear D. V lost 5 bases, J lost 4 bases, and 11 bases lay in between. Germline assignment: CDR1 DFQATT and CDR2 SNEGSKA (reference sequence). This CDR3 region has 12 residues.

The rearrangement uses TRBV29-1 and TRBJ1-2; 8 bases agree with TRBD1. After removal of 4 bases from V and 6 bases from J, the junction contained 4 bases not matched to a gene. The CDR3 spans 12 residues. Germline values: CDR1 SQVTM, CDR2 ANQGSEA. The CDR3 bases are TGCAGCGTTGCTCAGGGGGCTCATGGCTACACCTTC. This gives the protein CSVAQGAHGYTF. Variable domain in full (rest from reference TRBV29-1 and TRBJ1-2): SAVISQKPSRDICQRGTSLTIQCQVDSQVTMMFWYRQQPGQSLTLIATANQGSEATYESGFVIDKFPISRPNLTFSTLTVSNMSPEDSSIYLCSVAQGAHGYTFGSGTRLTVV.

This clonotype appeared a few times. CDR3 residues: CASSYRGQGFDEQYV. For the CDR3, the DNA is TGTGCCAGCAGTTACAGGGGACAGGGTTTCGACGAGCAGTACGTC. V and J are TRBV6-2 or TRBV6-3 and TRBJ2-7; 9 bases map to TRBD1. This CDR3 spans 15 amino acids. Germline V gene lookup returns CDR1 MNHEY and CDR2 SVGEGT. After removal of 2 bases from V and 5 bases from J, the junction contained 7 bases not matched to a gene.

This clonotype was counted a few times. The genes are TRBV29-1 and TRBJ1-1; a weak D match, TRBD1 (6 bases). Germline V lookup: CDR1 SQVTM, CDR2 ANQGSEA. V was clipped by 4 bases and J by 5 bases, with 14 bases between them. The CDR3 runs 13 residues. The CDR3 loop reads CSVGKNQGTEAFF. DNA for the CDR3: TGCAGCGTTGGGAAGAACCAGGGGACTGAAGCTTTCTTT.

The V gene is TRBV6-2 or TRBV6-3, the J gene TRBJ1-5, with D tentatively TRBD1 (5 bases). Trimming stripped 2 bases from V and 13 bases from J, with 15 bases between. Germline V gene lookup returns CDR1 MNHEY and CDR2 SVGEGT. The CDR3 consists of 13 residues. DNA for the CDR3: TGTGCCAGCAGTTACACCGACCCGGGACCGCAGCATTTT. It codes for CASSYTDPGPQHF.

In this sample, this clonotype turned up a few times. This chain connects TRBV6-5 to TRBJ1-3; D is undetermined. Per the germline V gene, CDR1 is MNHEY and CDR2 is SVGAGI. The V gene lost 0 bases and the J gene lost 4 bases, with 7 bases spanning the gap. The CDR3 spans 14 residues. The CDR3 loop is CASSYSLPGNTIYF. In DNA, the CDR3 is TGTGCCAGCAGTTACTCGCTCCCCGGAAACACCATATATTTT.

The chain carries TRBV30 and TRBJ1-5; D is ambiguous. This CDR3 region has 13 residues. Deletions cut 1 base from V and 7 bases from J, with 11 bases between. The germline V gene has CDR1 GTSNPN and CDR2 SVGIG (reference sequence). The DNA for the CDR3 is TGTGCCTGGAGTGGAGGATCGGGCCAGCCCCAGCATTTT. Translation: CAWSGGSGQPQHF.

This clonotype was observed a few times. The chain combines TRBV7-8 with TRBJ1-3; D gene unclear. The germline V gene has CDR1 SGHVS and CDR2 FQNEAQ. V dropped 6 bases and J dropped 3 bases, with 15 bases sitting between them. CDR3 length: 15 residues. For the CDR3, the DNA is TGTGCCAGCAGGGACCCGGTCCTTGGTGGAAACACCATATATTTT. As protein: CASRDPVLGGNTIYF.

This chain uses TRBV18 with TRBJ1-3; D is unclear. The CDR3 contains 14 residues. Germline assignment: CDR1 KGHSH and CDR2 LQKENI. V was cut by 3 bases and J by 1 base, with 7 bases left in between. CDR3 DNA: TGTGCCAGCTCACCGGAACAGTCTGGAAACACCATATATTTT. Its translation: CASSPEQSGNTIYF.

This clonotype was seen more than once but under ten times. The rearrangement uses TRBV20-1 and TRBJ2-3, with D hard to call. CDR1 is DFQATT, CDR2 SNEGSKA, per germline (reference sequence). V lost 0 bases, J lost 1 base, and 11 bases lay in between. The CDR3 is 15 residues long. CDR3 protein: CSARESQSGTDTQYF. The DNA of the CDR3 is TGCAGTGCTAGAGAGAGCCAGTCAGGCACAGATACGCAGTATTTT.

This clonotype was seen a few times. This chain connects TRBV28 to TRBJ2-1, with 7 nucleotides matching TRBD2. The CDR3 sequence is 14 residues long. J was trimmed by 4 bases and V by 3 bases; bases with no gene match: 3. The germline V gene encodes CDR1 MDHEN and CDR2 SYDVKM. The CDR3 region is CASSFQRGYNEQFF. CDR3 in DNA: TGTGCCAGCAGTTTCCAGCGGGGATACAATGAGCAGTTCTTC.